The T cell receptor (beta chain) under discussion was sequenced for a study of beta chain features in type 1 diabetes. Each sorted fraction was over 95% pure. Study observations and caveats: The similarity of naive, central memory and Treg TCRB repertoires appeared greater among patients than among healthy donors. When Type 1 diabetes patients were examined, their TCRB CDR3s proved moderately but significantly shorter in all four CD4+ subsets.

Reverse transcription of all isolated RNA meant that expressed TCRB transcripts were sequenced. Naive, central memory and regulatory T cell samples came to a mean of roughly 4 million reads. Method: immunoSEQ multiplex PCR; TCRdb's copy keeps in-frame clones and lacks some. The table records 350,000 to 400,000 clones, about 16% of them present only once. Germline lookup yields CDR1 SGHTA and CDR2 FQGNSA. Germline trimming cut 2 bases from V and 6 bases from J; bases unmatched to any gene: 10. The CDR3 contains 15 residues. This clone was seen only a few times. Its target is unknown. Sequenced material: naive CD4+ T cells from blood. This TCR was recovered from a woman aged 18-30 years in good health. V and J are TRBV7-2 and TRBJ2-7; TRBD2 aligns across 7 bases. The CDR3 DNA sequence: TGTGCCAGCAGCTTAAGTGTGCGGGGGACGCGCGAGCAGTACTTC. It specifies CASSLSVRGTREQYF.